This passage covers 22 T cell receptor beta chains from one sample sequenced in a study of CD8 T cells in ankylosing spondylitis. General study points: Blood from ankylosing spondylitis patients appeared to carry a characteristic roughly 8-variant TCR beta motif.

These receptors' antigens are unknown. TCRdb recomputed calls from the 5' RACE reads with MiXCR, one row per CDR3 protein. Among about 460,000 distinct CDR3 sequences listed, roughly 5.2% were seen once. The sequencing sample was made of blood, either unsorted or a sorted T cell fraction (not recorded which). Source of these receptors: a male donor with ankylosing spondylitis.

The rearrangement links TRBV9 to TRBJ2-7; 9 positions agree with TRBD2. The J segment lost 3 bases and the V segment lost 0 bases, leaving 1 base of the junction unmatched. The CDR3 consists of 14 residues. CDR1 and CDR2 (germline): SGDLS, YYNGEE. CDR3: CASSVETSGYEQYF. As DNA, the CDR3 is TGTGCCAGCAGCGTAGAGACTAGCGGCTACGAGCAGTACTTC.

This clonotype was counted many times. The J gene is TRBJ1-5, the V gene TRBV20-1; tentatively, D is TRBD1 (5 bases). This CDR3 is 14 amino acids long. V was trimmed by 0 bases and J by 8 bases, leaving 14 bases between them. Germline lookup yields CDR1 DFQATT and CDR2 SNEGSKA (reference sequence). The CDR3 loop reads CSARDPTRGEPQHF. Written as DNA, the CDR3 is TGCAGTGCTAGAGATCCCACTCGGGGGGAGCCCCAGCATTTT.

Remarks on this clonotype: A much larger clone sits a single nucleotide away, making a read error possible. The rearrangement joins TRBV12-5 to TRBJ2-7, with 11 bases that match TRBD1. The V gene's germline CDR1 is LGHNT and CDR2 FRNRAP. This CDR3 has 15 amino acids. The V and J ends lost 4 bases and 0 bases, in that order; junction bases with no gene match: 2. This CDR3 is CASGSGTGGSYEQYF. CDR3 nucleotide sequence: TGTGCTAGTGGTTCCGGGACAGGGGGCTCCTACGAGCAGTACTTC.

This clonotype was recorded many times. This chain links TRBV20-1 with TRBJ2-1, with 8 nucleotides matching TRBD2. Germline CDR1 and CDR2: DFQATT and SNEGSKA (reference sequence). The CDR3 extends over 16 amino acids. V shed 1 base and J 4 bases; nucleotides not matched to a gene: 9. The CDR3 region is CSARGAVAGRYNEQFF. CDR3 in DNA: TGCAGTGCTAGAGGGGCGGTAGCGGGGAGATACAATGAGCAGTTCTTC.

This clonotype was detected ten times or more. This chain links TRBV6-2 or TRBV6-3 with TRBJ1-5, with D possibly TRBD1 on 6 matching bases. V dropped 4 bases and J dropped 3 bases, with 13 bases sitting between them. CDR1 and CDR2 (germline): MNHEY, SVGEGT. CDR3 length equals 15 residues. The CDR3 DNA reads as TGTGCCAGCAGTTCATTCTGGGGGGCCAATCAGCCCCAGCATTTT. Translating it yields CASSSFWGANQPQHF.

This clonotype was counted ten times or more. This sequence joins TRBV4-3 and TRBJ2-5, with D possibly matching TRBD2 (6 bases). The V end lost 4 bases, the J end lost 2 bases, and 14 bases lay between the germline ends. The germline V gene encodes CDR1 LGHNA and CDR2 YSLEER. The CDR3 runs to 15 residues. The CDR3 sequence is CASSRLLAEQETQYF. The CDR3 region has the DNA TGCGCCAGCAGCCGGCTACTAGCAGAGCAAGAGACCCAGTACTTC.

This clonotype was found many times. This rearrangement joins TRBV5-5 to TRBJ1-4; D is unclear. The CDR3 is made up of 14 amino acids. Trimming took off 4 bases at V and 0 bases at J, with 7 bases between the two ends. Looked up from germline, CDR1 is SGHKS and CDR2 is YYEKEE (reference sequence). The CDR3 DNA follows: TGTGCCAGCAGCACGCCAGCAACTAATGAAAAACTGTTTTTT. Protein product: CASSTPATNEKLFF.

There are many counts of this clonotype. The V and J genes are TRBV9 and TRBJ2-1; 13 bases line up with TRBD2. CDR3 length: 15 residues. The ends lost 4 bases at V and 9 bases at J; junction bases unmatched: 7. Germline V lookup: CDR1 SGDLS, CDR2 YYNGEE. The CDR3 DNA sequence: TGTGCCAGCAGCCCCACTAGCGGGGGGGCGGTTGAGCAGTTCTTC. Amino acids: CASSPTSGGAVEQFF.

The sample holds a few counts of this clonotype. The chain employs TRBV27 and TRBJ2-5; D not certain. CDR1 and CDR2 from the germline V gene are MNHEY and SMNVEV (reference sequence). This CDR3 spans 14 amino acids. Trimming removed 5 bases from V and 5 bases from J, with 15 bases in between. CDR3 region: CASSIQKDVETQYF. The CDR3 nucleotides read TGTGCCAGCAGTATTCAAAAAGACGTGGAGACCCAGTACTTC.

This clonotype was observed at least ten times. The DNA of the CDR3 is TGCGCCAGCAGCTCAAGTAATACGGACACTGAAGCTTTCTTT. It is translated as CASSSSNTDTEAFF. The genes are TRBV5-1 and TRBJ1-1, with no clear D. Per the germline V gene, CDR1 is SGHRS and CDR2 is YFSETQ. The CDR3 loop spans 14 amino acids. V was cut by 3 bases and J by 3 bases, with 12 bases left in between.

In its sample, this clonotype was seen a few times. This chain uses TRBV4-3 with TRBJ2-1; no firm D call. Germline V lookup: CDR1 LGHNA, CDR2 YSLEER. This CDR3 has 13 residues. Trimming shortened V by 0 bases and J by 12 bases, and 12 bases separated the two germline ends. CDR3 protein: CASSQDRASGQFF. DNA for the CDR3: TGCGCCAGCAGCCAAGATAGGGCCAGTGGGCAGTTCTTC.

This clonotype was counted ten times or more. The rearrangement joins TRBV7-9 to TRBJ2-5; D might be TRBD2 (6 bases). From germline, CDR1 is SEHNR and CDR2 FQNEAQ (reference sequence). Trimming shortened V by 5 bases and J by 5 bases, and 6 bases separated the two germline ends. The CDR3 totals 11 residues. CDR3 DNA: TGTGCCAGCAGCCGGGGGGAGACCCAGTACTTC. Residues: CASSRGETQYF.

This clonotype has at least ten counts. V usage is TRBV20-1 and J usage is TRBJ2-7; D is unclear. V gave up 3 bases and J gave up 5 bases, with 5 bases separating them. Per the germline V gene, CDR1 is DFQATT and CDR2 is SNEGSKA (reference sequence). This CDR3 is 10 amino acids long. The CDR3 DNA sequence: TGCAGTGCTAGTTCTAACGAGCAGTACTTC. Its translation: CSASSNEQYF.

This clonotype has ten or more counts. The chain couples TRBV20-1 to TRBJ2-7, with TRBD1 identical over 7 bases. The V gene end was trimmed by 5 bases and the J gene end by 2 bases; junction bases not matched to a gene: 12. Germline CDR1 and CDR2: DFQATT and SNEGSKA (reference sequence). This CDR3 spans 15 amino acids. CDR3 protein: CSAEGARTATYEQYF. CDR3 DNA: TGCAGTGCTGAGGGGGCAAGGACGGCTACCTACGAGCAGTACTTC.

This clonotype was counted only a few times. The V call is TRBV6-2 or TRBV6-3, the J call TRBJ2-1; a possible D gene is TRBD2 (5 bases). CDR1 is MNHEY, CDR2 SVGEGT, per germline. V shed 11 bases and J shed 0 bases, with 11 bases lying between them. The CDR3 contains 13 residues. The CDR3 sequence is CASERNSYNEQFF. The CDR3, as DNA: TGTGCCTCCGAGCGGAACTCCTACAATGAGCAGTTCTTC.

In this sample, this clonotype turned up many times. The chain is built from TRBV7-9 and TRBJ1-4; D unresolved. Trimming stripped 5 bases from V and 8 bases from J, with 24 bases between. CDR3 length equals 17 residues. CDR1 and CDR2 from the germline V gene are SEHNR and FQNEAQ (reference sequence). The CDR3 sequence: CASSLATTNRGGEKLFF. In DNA form, the CDR3 reads TGTGCCAGCAGCCTCGCGACTACCAACCGAGGAGGAGAAAAACTGTTTTTT.

This clonotype was found many times. The DNA is omitted, as the CDR3 cannot be located on it reliably, and the CDR3 follows TCRdb's listing. The chain joins TRBV6-5 to TRBJ1-6; the table's D call, TRBD1, has no DNA check behind it. From germline, CDR1 is MNHEY and CDR2 SVGAGI. The CDR3 has 17 residues if both end residues are counted. CDR3 amino acids: CASSFQVSFATFRPLHF.

At least ten counts were recorded for this clonotype. The rearrangement uses TRBV5-1 and TRBJ1-2, with 8 bases aligning to TRBD1. CDR1 and CDR2 from the germline V gene are SGHRS and YFSETQ. The CDR3 covers 15 residues. V was clipped by 4 bases and J by 4 bases; unmatched bases: 9. The CDR3 coding sequence is TGCGCCAGCAGCCTACGGCAGGGGGCTAGCTATGGCTACACCTTC. Translation: CASSLRQGASYGYTF.

This clonotype was detected ten times or more. The chain joins TRBV18 to TRBJ1-2; perhaps TRBD1 as D (5 bases). Trimming took 5 bases from V and 7 from J, leaving 14 bases between them. CDR1 KGHSH and CDR2 LQKENI come from the germline V gene. The CDR3 runs 13 residues. Here the CDR3 DNA reads TGTGCCAGCTCAGACCAGGGACCCCGTGGCTACACCTTC. Amino acids: CASSDQGPRGYTF.

This clonotype has at least ten counts. This sequence joins TRBV7-9 and TRBJ2-3; tentative D call: TRBD1 (5 bases). Between the trimmed V and J ends, which lost 10 bases and 1 base, there was a span of 12 bases. The CDR3 runs 13 residues. Germline CDR1 and CDR2: SEHNR and FQNEAQ (reference sequence). CDR3 amino acids: CAKGDDGTDTQYF. DNA of the CDR3: TGTGCCAAAGGGGATGACGGCACAGATACGCAGTATTTT.

The V gene is TRBV6-2 or TRBV6-3, the J gene TRBJ2-7; 12 positions match TRBD2. Germline values: CDR1 MNHEY, CDR2 SVGEGT. The CDR3 loop spans 16 amino acids. The V and J ends lost 6 bases and 5 bases, in that order; junction bases with no gene match: 11. CDR3 bases: TGTGCCAGCAGCCCACGACTAGCGGGGGAGTTCCACGAGCAGTACTTC. As protein: CASSPRLAGEFHEQYF.

This clonotype was seen at least ten times. CDR3 loop: CASSATIRDSGYQPQHF. CDR3 nucleotides: TGTGCCAGCAGTGCTACGATTCGGGACAGCGGTTATCAGCCCCAGCATTTT. V and J are TRBV28 and TRBJ1-5; 7 positions agree with TRBD1. Trimming cost V 5 bases and J 5 bases; bases outside gene matches: 15. The CDR3 is 17 amino acids. Germline V gene lookup returns CDR1 MDHEN and CDR2 SYDVKM.